These 20 T cell receptor beta chains share one sample of origin, sequenced in a study of prognosis after radiotherapy for stage I lung cancer. Genomic DNA was subjected to two-round multiplex PCR for amplification of TCR beta CDR3. Every TRBV and TRBJ gene had its own specific primer in first-round PCR. TCRdb passed the multiplex PCR reads through MiXCR, listing each CDR3 protein once. This sample yields about 21,000 distinct CDR3 sequences, of which about 42% are seen a single time; around 29% belongs to the top ten. Sequencing was performed on PBMCs, taken before or after stereotactic body radiation therapy (not recorded which). The receptors here all came from a donor of 50 years or more with non-small cell lung cancer.

This clonotype was counted between two and nine times. The chain has TRBV12-5 and TRBJ2-5, with 7 bases that match TRBD2. The germline V gene has CDR1 LGHNT and CDR2 FRNRAP. The CDR3 runs to 14 residues. Trimming at V came to 7 bases and at J to 5 bases, leaving 10 bases not matched to a gene. The CDR3 loop reads CASVSLSGDETQYF. CDR3 DNA: TGTGCTAGTGTCTCTCTAAGCGGGGACGAGACCCAGTACTTC.

The CDR3 is CASSLGASGSSSYEQYF. The CDR3 DNA is TGTGCCAGCAGCTTAGGTGCTAGCGGTTCCAGCTCCTACGAGCAGTACTTC. The V call is TRBV11-2, the J call TRBJ2-7; 7 bases match TRBD2. The germline CDR1 and CDR2 sequences are SGHAT and FQNNGV. Unmatched junction bases numbered 9, after V lost 1 base and J lost 0 bases. This CDR3 region has 17 residues.

With regard to this clonotype: A read error likely explains this, since a far larger clone differs by one base. This rearrangement joins TRBV6-2 or TRBV6-3 to TRBJ2-5, with D perhaps assigned TRBD1 or TRBD2 (5 bases each). The CDR3 has 17 residues. Germline lookup yields CDR1 MNHEY and CDR2 SVGEGT. The CDR3 DNA reads as TGTGCCAGCAGTGAAAGGATACGGGACGGCTACTACAATGAGCAGTTATTC. Amino acids: CASSERIRDGYYNEQLF.

This clonotype was found many times. The V and J genes are TRBV7-2 and TRBJ2-2, with a tentative D call TRBD2 (5 bases). In germline, CDR1 is SGHTA, CDR2 FQGNSA. CDR3 length: 15 amino acids. Between the trimmed V and J ends, which lost 2 bases and 4 bases, there was a span of 11 bases. The chain's CDR3 is CASSLQAVGTGELFF. CDR3 nucleotide sequence: TGTGCCAGCAGCTTACAAGCGGTCGGCACCGGGGAGCTGTTTTTT.

This clonotype was recorded many times. The genes are TRBV3-1 and TRBJ2-7; 8 positions match TRBD1. With V trimmed by 8 bases and J by 3 bases, 0 bases remained unmatched. Germline CDR1 LGHDT, CDR2 YNNKEL (reference sequence). This CDR3 spans 11 amino acids. In DNA, the CDR3 is TGTGCCAGCGGACAGGGCTACGAGCAGTACTTC. This sequence encodes CASGQGYEQYF.

The rearrangement joins TRBV20-1 to TRBJ2-3; tentative D call: TRBD2 (6 bases). The CDR3 runs to 14 residues. Germline-derived CDR1 and CDR2 are DFQATT and SNEGSKA (reference sequence). V shed 0 bases and J shed 1 base, with 8 bases lying between them. The CDR3 region has the DNA TGCAGTGCTAGAGACGGCGGGGGCACAGATACGCAGTATTTT. This codes for CSARDGGGTDTQYF.

This sequence joins TRBV15 and TRBJ1-3; no clear D. Germline V gene data show CDR1 as LNHNV and CDR2 as YYDKDF (reference sequence). Trimming took off 6 bases at V and 0 bases at J, with 12 bases between the two ends. The CDR3 sequence is 15 residues long. The CDR3 is CATRAGPRSGNTIYF. The CDR3 DNA sequence: TGTGCCACCAGGGCGGGCCCTCGCTCTGGAAACACCATATATTTT.

This clonotype rates as medium-sized. The rearrangement joins TRBV28 to TRBJ2-1, with 7 bases that match TRBD1. The CDR3 loop spans 12 amino acids. CDR1 is MDHEN and CDR2 is SYDVKM in the germline V gene. The ends lost 5 bases at V and 12 bases at J; junction bases unmatched: 7. Here the CDR3 DNA reads TGTGCCAGCAGTCTACCCTACAGGGGGCAGTTCTTC. Translated, it gives CASSLPYRGQFF.

About this clonotype: Sequence at one end of the junction differs from germline and may be a read error. CDR3 coding DNA: TGTGCCATCAGTTTTCGGGGGGTTGATGCCGGGGAGCTGTTTTTT. Residues: CAISFRGVDAGELFF. The chain links TRBV27 to TRBJ2-2; 7 bases are a match to TRBD2. This CDR3 has 15 amino acids. Germline assignment: CDR1 MNHEY and CDR2 SMNVEV (reference sequence).

Notes on this clonotype: The junction does not match germline at one end; this may be a read error. This sequence joins TRBV13 and TRBJ2-7; the D is unclear. The germline V gene has CDR1 PRHDT and CDR2 FYEKMQ (reference sequence). This CDR3 contains 15 residues. CDR3 residues: CASSLVSDASYGQYF. DNA of the CDR3: TGTGCCAGCAGCCTTGTAAGTGACGCCTCCTACGGGCAGTACTTC.

The J gene is TRBJ1-2, the V gene TRBV28; D not certain. CDR1 is MDHEN and CDR2 is SYDVKM in the germline V gene. The CDR3 is 12 amino acids. V lost 4 bases to trimming and J lost 3 bases, with 6 bases between them. The CDR3 DNA reads as TGTGCCAGCAGTTCAAGTGACTATGGCTACACCTTC. Residues: CASSSSDYGYTF.

Regarding this clonotype: The likely explanation is a read error, given a far larger clone one base away. The chain recombines TRBV6-5 with TRBJ2-1; possible D gene TRBD1, 6 bases. Germline assignment: CDR1 MNHEY and CDR2 SVGAGI. This CDR3 spans 13 amino acids. V gave up 0 bases and J gave up 10 bases, with 10 bases separating them. The CDR3 bases are TGTGCCAGCAGTTACTCCAGGGGACAAGAGCAGTTCTTC. Protein sequence: CASSYSRGQEQFF.

The chain combines TRBV19 with TRBJ1-3, with 8 bases matching TRBD1. Germline lookup yields CDR1 LNHDA and CDR2 SQIVND (reference sequence). After removal of 5 bases from V and 4 bases from J, the junction contained 13 bases not matched to a gene. CDR3 length: 17 amino acids. The CDR3 DNA reads as TGTGCCAGTAGTCGACAGGGGACTCGGGGTAAAGGAAACACCATATATTTT. Amino acid sequence: CASSRQGTRGKGNTIYF.

This clonotype was seen once. The V gene is TRBV24-1, the J gene TRBJ2-2; the D gene is possibly TRBD1 (5 bases). From germline, CDR1 is KGHDR and CDR2 SFDVKD. V lost 7 bases, J lost 3 bases, and 17 bases lay in between. The CDR3 totals 16 residues. The CDR3 DNA reads TGTGCCACCAGCTGGGCTAAGACAGCAGACACCGGGGAGCTGTTTTTT. Protein: CATSWAKTADTGELFF.

This clonotype was counted ten times or more. The CDR3 spells CASSLGTSYEQYF. CDR3 DNA sequence: TGTGCCAGCAGTCTGGGGACTTCCTACGAGCAGTACTTC. J is TRBJ2-7 and V is TRBV28; D might be TRBD2 (6 bases). This CDR3 is built from 13 residues. Trimming stripped 5 bases from V and 1 base from J, with 9 bases between. Looked up from germline, CDR1 is MDHEN and CDR2 is SYDVKM.

This clonotype was picked up many times. V gene TRBV28 combines with J gene TRBJ2-5; the D gene is possibly TRBD2 (6 bases). V was cut by 3 bases and J by 2 bases, with 10 bases left in between. CDR3 length: 14 residues. The germline V gene encodes CDR1 MDHEN and CDR2 SYDVKM. Here the CDR3 reads CASSLIAEQETQYF. The CDR3 DNA sequence: TGTGCCAGCAGTTTGATAGCGGAACAAGAGACCCAGTACTTC.

This clonotype was observed a single time. This may stem from a read error, because a much larger clone lies one nucleotide away. The chain is built from TRBV7-6 and TRBJ2-5; the match to TRBD1 covers 8 bases. The CDR3 consists of 18 residues. The germline V gene encodes CDR1 SGHVS and CDR2 FNYEAQ. The CDR3 sequence: CASSLAGTGRKGQETHYF. The DNA of the CDR3 is TGTGCCAGCAGCTTAGCCGGGACAGGACGCAAAGGGCAAGAGACCCATTACTTC.

The sample holds many counts of this clonotype. The V call is TRBV18, the J call TRBJ2-7, with D maybe TRBD1 (6 bases). The germline CDR1 and CDR2 sequences are KGHSH and LQKENI. V lost 0 bases, J lost 6 bases, and 15 bases lay in between. This CDR3 spans 15 amino acids. The CDR3 DNA reads as TGTGCCAGCTCACCACCGTCAGGGGCGGGTGGCGAGCAGTACTTC. Its translation is CASSPPSGAGGEQYF.

In its sample, this clonotype was seen many times. This chain uses TRBV28 with TRBJ1-6, with unresolved D. Trimming pared 1 base from V and 4 bases from J, leaving 8 bases between. This CDR3 has 15 residues. The germline CDR1 and CDR2 sequences are MDHEN and SYDVKM. The CDR3 nucleotides are TGTGCCAGCAGTTTATATGTCAGTTATAATTCACCCCTCCACTTT. Protein: CASSLYVSYNSPLHF.

Comments on this clonotype: A much larger clone differs by one base, so this may be a read error. CDR3 amino acids: CANSLPRGGAWTEAFF. Here the CDR3 DNA reads TGCGCCAACAGCTTGCCCAGGGGAGGTGCATGGACTGAAGCTTTCTTT. This chain connects TRBV5-1 to TRBJ1-1; TRBD1 is a possible D gene (6 bases). Germline assignment: CDR1 SGHRS and CDR2 YFSETQ. The CDR3 has 16 amino acids. The entire variable domain, with the rest obtained from reference TRBV5-1 and TRBJ1-1, is as follows: KAGVTQTPRYLIKTRGQQVTLSCSPISGHRSVSWYQQTPGQGLQFLFEYFSETQRNKGNFPGRFSGRQFSNSRSEMNVSTLELGDSALYLCANSLPRGGAWTEAFFGQGTRLTVV.